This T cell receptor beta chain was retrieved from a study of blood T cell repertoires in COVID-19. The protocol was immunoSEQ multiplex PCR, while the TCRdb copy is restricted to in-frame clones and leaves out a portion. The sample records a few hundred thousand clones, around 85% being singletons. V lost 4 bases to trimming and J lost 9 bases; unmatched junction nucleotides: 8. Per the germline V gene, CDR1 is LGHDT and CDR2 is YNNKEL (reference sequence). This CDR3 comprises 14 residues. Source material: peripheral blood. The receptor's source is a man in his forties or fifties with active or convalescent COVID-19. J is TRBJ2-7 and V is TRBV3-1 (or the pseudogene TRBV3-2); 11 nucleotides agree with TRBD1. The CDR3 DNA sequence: TGTGCCAGCAGCCTATCAGGACAGGGGGCCCTGCAGTACTTC. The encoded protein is CASSLSGQGALQYF.